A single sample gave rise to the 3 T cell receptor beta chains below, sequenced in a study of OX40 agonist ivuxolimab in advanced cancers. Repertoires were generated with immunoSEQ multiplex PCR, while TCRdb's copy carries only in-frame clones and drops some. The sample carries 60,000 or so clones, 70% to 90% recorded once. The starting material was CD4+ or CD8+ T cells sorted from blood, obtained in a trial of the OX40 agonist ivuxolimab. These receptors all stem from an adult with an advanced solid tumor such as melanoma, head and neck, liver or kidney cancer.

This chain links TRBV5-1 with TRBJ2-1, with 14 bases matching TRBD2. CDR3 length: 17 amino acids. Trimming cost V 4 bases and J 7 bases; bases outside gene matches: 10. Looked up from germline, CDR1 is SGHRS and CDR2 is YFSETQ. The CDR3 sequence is CASSPGLAGVGRNEQFF. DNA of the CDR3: TGCGCCAGCAGCCCGGGACTAGCGGGAGTCGGCCGGAATGAGCAGTTCTTC.

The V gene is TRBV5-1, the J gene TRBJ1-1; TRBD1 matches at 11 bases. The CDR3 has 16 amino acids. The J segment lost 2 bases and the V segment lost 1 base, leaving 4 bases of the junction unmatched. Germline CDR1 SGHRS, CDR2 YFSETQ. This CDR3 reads CASSLSGTGGNTEAFF. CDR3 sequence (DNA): TGCGCCAGCAGCTTGAGCGGGACAGGGGGTAACACTGAAGCTTTCTTT.

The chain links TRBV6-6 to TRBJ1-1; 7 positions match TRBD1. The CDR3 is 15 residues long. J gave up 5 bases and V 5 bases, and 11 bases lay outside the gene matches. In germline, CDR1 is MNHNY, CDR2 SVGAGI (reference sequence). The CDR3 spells CASSPVDRSGTEAFF. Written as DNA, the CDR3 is TGTGCCAGCAGTCCCGTGGACAGGTCTGGGACTGAAGCTTTCTTT.